This entry concerns a single TCR beta chain. The antigen remains unidentified. This sample is part of a study of vaccination and CD4 T cells after COVID-19. Background on the study: Convalescent donors totaled six males and four females, including two who were Hispanic. Stimuli were overlapping spike peptide pools of SARS-CoV-2 and three common cold coronaviruses (HCoV-NL63, HCoV-OC43, HCoV-229E). Participants got two doses of BNT162b2 or mRNA-1273 vaccine.

Sample treatment: roughly ten-day PBMC culture with coronavirus spike peptide pools or control peptides (ViraFEST assay). It was before the COVID-19 pandemic (2011-2018) that the unexposed donor's CD4+ T cells were collected. Study results and limitations: In convalescent patients, 304 of 307 vaccine-specific clones were spike mono-reactive.

The germline V gene encodes CDR1 MNHNS and CDR2 SASEGT. Trimming removed 8 bases at V and 0 bases at J, with 8 bases between. The CDR3 is 13 amino acids. The Oncomine TCR Beta short-read assay was what sequenced the DNA obtained from cultured CD4+ T cells. Investigators isolated genomic DNA from cultured CD4+ T cells. TCRdb re-called the PCR reads with MiXCR, one entry per CDR3 protein. This table holds about 9,700 distinct CDR3 sequences, about 32% found once. The source of this sequence is a human donor in good health. This rearrangement joins TRBV6-1 to TRBJ1-5; D unresolved. Material: CD4+ T cells from blood, cultured in vitro. The CDR3 DNA is TGTGCCAGCTCAGCCTATAGCAATCAGCCCCAGCATTTT. It translates to CASSAYSNQPQHF.